The present T cell receptor (beta chain) was sequenced within a study of cytomegalovirus exposure and HLA in healthy donors. Comments on this clone: Its antigen is not identified. The sample carries other DNA sequences with the same CDR3.

V lost 4 bases and J lost 4, with 3 bases in between. Per germline, CDR1 MNHEY and CDR2 SVGAGI. The length of the CDR3 is 11 residues. Notes on the study in general: Common viral pathogens seemed to be connected with several of the most significant clusters, according to a later analysis. TRBV6-2, TRBV6-3 and some other V segments were unresolvable in 87-base-pair reads. Despite most TCR sequences being rare, some public TCRs occurred in many donors. Among donors in an Asian-associated ancestry cluster, a later analysis reportedly found fewer N-insertions than the approximately 700-donor mean.

The PCR employed 60 Vbeta primers together with 13 Jbeta primers. The repertoire was sequenced with immunoSEQ multiplex PCR; TCRdb's copy has only in-frame clones and lacks some. The sample consists of around 150,000 clones, about 80% of them appearing once. The sequenced material came from PBMCs. The sequence derives from a female donor in good health and CMV-seronegative. The chain employs TRBV6-5 and TRBJ2-3, with unresolved D. The CDR3 loop reads CASSSADTQYF. The CDR3 bases are TGTGCCAGCAGTTCAGCAGATACGCAGTATTTT.